The next 27 T cell receptor beta chains were all read from a single sample in a study of cytomegalovirus exposure and HLA in healthy donors. Amplification used 60 Vbeta primers and 13 Jbeta primers. This table comes from immunoSEQ multiplex PCR, and its TCRdb copy is limited to in-frame clones, with some not included. Found here are about 180,000 clones, less than 85% of them singletons; the top ten hold 5.7%. The sequenced material came from PBMCs. Every receptor here comes from a man aged 35-49 years in good health and CMV-seronegative.

The chain recombines TRBV15 with TRBJ2-1; 16 bases agree with TRBD2. After removal of 5 bases from V and 9 bases from J, the junction contained 4 bases not matched to a gene. Looked up from germline, CDR1 is LNHNV and CDR2 is YYDKDF (reference sequence). This CDR3 has 15 amino acids. This chain's CDR3 is CATSGTSGRVGEQFF. The CDR3 DNA reads TGTGCCACCAGCGGGACTAGCGGGAGGGTGGGTGAGCAGTTCTTC.

The chain joins TRBV5-4 to TRBJ2-1; 9 bases are a match to TRBD1. The CDR3 extends over 18 amino acids. V lost 2 bases and J lost 1; bases outside the gene matches: 10. From germline, CDR1 is SGHNT and CDR2 YYREEE (reference sequence). Written as DNA, the CDR3 is TGTGCCAGCAGCTTACCCTCTGACAGGGGGGAGTCCTACAATGAGCAGTTCTTC. It is translated as CASSLPSDRGESYNEQFF.

The rearrangement joins TRBV7-9 to TRBJ2-5, with a tentative D call TRBD2 (6 bases). CDR1 is SEHNR and CDR2 is FQNEAQ in the germline V gene (reference sequence). Deletions cut 7 bases from V and 4 bases from J, with 13 bases between. This CDR3 has 13 amino acids. In nucleotides, the CDR3 is TGTGCCAGCACTCAAGCGGGTCTAGAGACCCAGTACTTC. This codes for CASTQAGLETQYF.

The chain joins TRBV9 to TRBJ2-1, with TRBD2 as a possible D gene (6 bases). The V gene lost 0 bases and the J gene lost 1 base, with 8 bases spanning the gap. This CDR3 is 15 amino acids long. CDR1 is SGDLS and CDR2 is YYNGEE in the germline V gene. The DNA for the CDR3 is TGTGCCAGCAGCGTAGACGGGGGATCCTACAATGAGCAGTTCTTC. Protein: CASSVDGGSYNEQFF.

The chain carries TRBV19 and TRBJ1-5; TRBD1 aligns across 9 bases. CDR3 length: 15 amino acids. V lost 5 bases and J lost 3; bases outside the gene matches: 5. In germline, CDR1 is LNHDA, CDR2 SQIVND (reference sequence). The CDR3 nucleotides are TGTGCCAGTAGTTCCCGGGACAGGGTCAATCAGCCCCAGCATTTT. Amino acid sequence: CASSSRDRVNQPQHF. Looking up the rest from reference TRBV19 and TRBJ1-5 gives the full variable domain: DGGITQSPKYLFRKEGQNVTLSCEQNLNHDAMYWYRQDPGQGLRLIYYSQIVNDFQKGDIAEGYSVSREKKESFPLTVTSAQKNPTAFYLCASSSRDRVNQPQHFGDGTRLSIL.

Note on this clone: Additional DNA sequences in this sample encode the identical CDR3. Here the CDR3 reads CASSQDSGSYTGELFF. DNA of the CDR3: TGTGCCAGCAGCCAAGATAGCGGGAGTTACACCGGGGAGCTGTTTTTT. The chain has TRBV4-2 and TRBJ2-2, with 9 bases lining up with TRBD2. The length of the CDR3 is 16 residues. Germline values: CDR1 LGHNA, CDR2 YNFKEQ. The junction had 2 bases not matched to a gene; V was cut back by 0 bases and J by 3 bases.

This rearrangement joins TRBV27 to TRBJ2-3; 10 bases agree with TRBD2. Germline-derived CDR1 and CDR2 are MNHEY and SMNVEV (reference sequence). This CDR3 is 15 amino acids long. Trimming at V came to 6 bases and at J to 4 bases, leaving 7 bases not matched to a gene. In DNA form, the CDR3 reads TGTGCCAGCAGGCCTAGCGGGAGAATGTCAGATACGCAGTATTTT. Protein: CASRPSGRMSDTQYF.

The chain carries TRBV7-2 and TRBJ2-1; 10 bases match TRBD1. The V segment lost 8 bases and the J segment 9 bases; nucleotides outside the gene matches: 13. The CDR3 length is 15 residues. Per germline, CDR1 SGHTA and CDR2 FQGNSA. The CDR3 DNA sequence: TGTGCCAGCGGGGCTAGGGGGGACAGGGGATCTGAGCAGTTCTTC. Translated, it gives CASGARGDRGSEQFF. Complete variable domain (other parts from reference TRBV7-2 and TRBJ2-1): GAGVSQSPSNKVTEKGKDVELRCDPISGHTALYWYRQSLGQGLEFLIYFQGNSAPDKSGLPSDRFSAERTGGSVSTLTIQRTQQEDSAVYLCASGARGDRGSEQFFGPGTRLTVL.

V gene TRBV5-4 combines with J gene TRBJ1-4; tentative D call: TRBD1 (6 bases). The CDR3 sequence is 14 residues long. Per germline, CDR1 SGHNT and CDR2 YYREEE (reference sequence). Trimming removed 3 bases from V and 4 bases from J, with 10 bases in between. The CDR3 loop is CASSSGDYNEKLFF. In DNA, the CDR3 is TGTGCCAGCAGCTCAGGGGATTATAATGAAAAACTGTTTTTT.

The rearrangement links TRBV4-3 to TRBJ2-2; D ambiguous. Germline values: CDR1 LGHNA, CDR2 YSLEER. Trimming pared 0 bases from V and 3 bases from J, leaving 8 bases between. This CDR3 has 15 residues. The CDR3 protein is CASSQDYRDTGELFF. As DNA, the CDR3 is TGCGCCAGCAGCCAAGATTACCGGGACACCGGGGAGCTGTTTTTT.

The gene calls are TRBV5-6 and TRBJ2-1, with TRBD1 matching over 9 bases. The CDR3 consists of 14 residues. With V trimmed by 1 base and J by 11 bases, 7 bases remained unmatched. Per the germline V gene, CDR1 is SGHDT and CDR2 is YYEEEE. The CDR3 DNA reads TGTGCCAGCAGCTTGTTCGGACAGGGGTTTCAGCAGTTCTTC. Its translation: CASSLFGQGFQQFF.

The CDR3 nucleotides are TGTGCCAGCACACGGGACATGACGAGGGAGCAGTACTTC. Protein: CASTRDMTREQYF. V usage is TRBV25-1 and J usage is TRBJ2-7, with a possible D match to TRBD1 (6 bases). Per germline, CDR1 MGHDK and CDR2 SYGVNS. This CDR3 region has 13 residues. Trimming removed 7 bases at V and 7 bases at J, with 17 bases between.

The chain's CDR3 is CASSLRQPQHF. The CDR3 region has the DNA TGTGCCAGCAGCTTGAGGCAGCCCCAGCATTTT. The chain combines TRBV7-4 with TRBJ1-5; D remains ambiguous. V was shortened by 3 bases and J by 7 bases, with 4 bases between the two germline ends. CDR3 size: 11 residues. CDR1 and CDR2 (germline): SGHVT, SQSDAQ. Filled out from reference TRBV7-4 and TRBJ1-5, the complete variable domain reads GAGVSQSPRYKVAKRGRDVALRCDSISGHVTLYWYRQTLGQGSEVLTYSQSDAQRDKSGRPSGRFSAERPERSVSTLKIQRTEQGDSAVYLCASSLRQPQHFGDGTRLSIL.

CDR3 coding DNA: TGTGCCATCAGCCCTGGTCTAGCGGGGAGCTCCTACAATGAGCAGTTCTTC. It specifies CAISPGLAGSSYNEQFF. The rearrangement joins TRBV10-3 to TRBJ2-1, with 9 bases fitting TRBD2. The germline V gene has CDR1 ENHRY and CDR2 SYGVKD. The CDR3 is made up of 17 amino acids. Trimming at V came to 6 bases and at J to 0 bases, leaving 9 bases not matched to a gene.

V is TRBV5-1 and J is TRBJ1-4; D is uncertain. V lost 1 base to trimming and J lost 7 bases, with 11 bases between them. The CDR3 consists of 14 residues. The germline gives CDR1 SGHRS, CDR2 YFSETQ. This CDR3 is CASSLLVGSEKLFF. CDR3 nucleotides: TGCGCCAGCAGCTTGTTGGTAGGGAGTGAAAAACTGTTTTTT.

The V call is TRBV7-2, the J call TRBJ2-3; D uncertain. Trimming cost V 1 base and J 6 bases, with 14 bases left between them. Germline V gives CDR1 SGHTA, CDR2 FQGNSA. The CDR3 contains 15 residues. The CDR3: CASSLEFGVLDTQYF. The CDR3 DNA reads TGTGCCAGCAGCTTAGAATTCGGAGTTCTGGATACGCAGTATTTT.

This clone was detected only once. J is TRBJ2-7 and V is TRBV7-2; a weak D match, TRBD1 (5 bases). This CDR3 is built from 15 residues. Germline CDR1 SGHTA, CDR2 FQGNSA. V lost 1 base to trimming and J lost 2 bases, with 12 bases between them. The CDR3 loop reads CASSLVPDRTYEQYF. CDR3 nucleotides: TGTGCCAGCAGCTTAGTTCCAGACAGAACCTACGAGCAGTACTTC.

Only a few counts were recorded for this clone. This chain uses TRBV5-8 with TRBJ2-2; D gene ambiguous. CDR1 and CDR2 from the germline V gene are SGHTS and YDEGEE. This CDR3 has 13 amino acids. Trimming pared 0 bases from V and 6 bases from J, leaving 6 bases between. The CDR3 DNA is TGTGCCAGCAGCTTGGATACTGCCGGGGAGCTGTTTTTT. Residues: CASSLDTAGELFF.

Only one count was recorded for this clone. The rearrangement uses TRBV11-2 and TRBJ2-1; 7 nucleotides line up with TRBD2. Trimming took 5 bases from V and 9 from J; bases not matched to a gene: 7. CDR3 length equals 13 residues. Germline loops: CDR1 SGHAT, CDR2 FQNNGV. The CDR3 region has the DNA TGTGCCAGCAGCCCAGAGGGAGGGTTTGAGCAGTTCTTC. It encodes CASSPEGGFEQFF.

The chain couples TRBV6-6 to TRBJ2-2; possible D gene TRBD1, 6 bases. The CDR3 loop spans 15 amino acids. V was clipped by 2 bases and J by 2 bases, with 9 bases between them. Germline lookup yields CDR1 MNHNY and CDR2 SVGAGI (reference sequence). CDR3 sequence: CASSYGTLNTGELFF. DNA of the CDR3: TGTGCCAGCAGTTACGGGACACTTAACACCGGGGAGCTGTTTTTT.

The genes are TRBV5-1 and TRBJ1-4; 11 nucleotides agree with TRBD1. CDR3 size: 15 residues. After removal of 4 bases from V and 5 bases from J, the junction contained 4 bases not matched to a gene. Germline-derived CDR1 and CDR2 are SGHRS and YFSETQ. Written as DNA, the CDR3 is TGCGCCAGCAGCCTCCGGACAGGGGGCAATGAAAAACTGTTTTTT. Translating it yields CASSLRTGGNEKLFF.

The J gene is TRBJ2-1, the V gene TRBV7-9; 8 positions agree with TRBD2. Per germline, CDR1 SEHNR and CDR2 FQNEAQ (reference sequence). The CDR3 extends over 15 amino acids. Trimming at V came to 10 bases and at J to 7 bases, leaving 15 bases not matched to a gene. The CDR3 DNA reads TGTGCCACCAACTCCCCCCGGGAGGGCCTGAATGAGCAGTTCTTC. This sequence encodes CATNSPREGLNEQFF.

This clone was detected a few times. The chain has TRBV18 and TRBJ1-1; possible D gene TRBD1, 6 bases. The CDR3 covers 14 residues. Trimming left V 3 bases short and J 4 bases short, with 12 bases between. Germline V CDR1 and CDR2: KGHSH, LQKENI. CDR3 region: CASSPTQGFTEAFF. In DNA, the CDR3 is TGTGCCAGCTCACCCACGCAGGGGTTCACTGAAGCTTTCTTT.

Only one count was recorded for this clone. This sequence joins TRBV6-5 and TRBJ1-3; D ambiguous. This CDR3 comprises 14 residues. V shed 3 bases and J shed 3 bases, with 9 bases lying between them. CDR1 and CDR2 (germline): MNHEY, SVGAGI. DNA for the CDR3: TGTGCCAGCAGTTATAGCAGAATTGGAAACACCATATATTTT. It yields the protein CASSYSRIGNTIYF.

This sequence joins TRBV18 and TRBJ2-5; possible D gene TRBD2, 6 bases. The germline gives CDR1 KGHSH, CDR2 LQKENI. V was pared by 3 bases and J by 0 bases, with 11 bases between. The CDR3 contains 15 residues. The CDR3 DNA sequence: TGTGCCAGCTCACCCCAGCGGGTAAACCAAGAGACCCAGTACTTC. This sequence encodes CASSPQRVNQETQYF.

The gene calls are TRBV7-3 and TRBJ2-2; D ambiguous. CDR1 SGHTA and CDR2 FQGTGA come from the germline V gene. The CDR3 sequence is 15 residues long. V was cut by 5 bases and J by 4 bases, with 14 bases left in between. CDR3: CASSLNSLGTGELFF. CDR3 nucleotide sequence: TGTGCCAGCAGCCTAAACTCGCTCGGCACCGGGGAGCTGTTTTTT.

This rearrangement joins TRBV7-9 to TRBJ2-1, with 12 bases fitting TRBD1. The CDR3 has 13 residues. Germline assignment: CDR1 SEHNR and CDR2 FQNEAQ (reference sequence). Unmatched junction bases numbered 6, after V lost 10 bases and J lost 8 bases. The CDR3 reads CATSGQGAHEQFF. The CDR3 nucleotides read TGTGCCACCTCGGGACAGGGGGCCCATGAGCAGTTCTTC.